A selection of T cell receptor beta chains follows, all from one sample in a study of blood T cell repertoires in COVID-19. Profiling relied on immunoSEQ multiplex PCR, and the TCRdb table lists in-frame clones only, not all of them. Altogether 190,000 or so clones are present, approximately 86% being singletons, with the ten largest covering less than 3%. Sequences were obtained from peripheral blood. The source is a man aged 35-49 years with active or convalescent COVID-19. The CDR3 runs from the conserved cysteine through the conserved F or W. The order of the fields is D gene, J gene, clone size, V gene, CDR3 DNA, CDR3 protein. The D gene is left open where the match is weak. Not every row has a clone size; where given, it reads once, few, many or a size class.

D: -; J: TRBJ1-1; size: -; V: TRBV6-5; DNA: TGTGCCAGCACCCTCTCTCGGGGGGGAGGGACTGAAGCTTTCTTT; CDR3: CASTLSRGGGTEAFF
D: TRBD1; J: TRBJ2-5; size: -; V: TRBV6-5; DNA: TGTGCCAGCAGTTTCGGACAGGGGGAGACCCAGTACTTC; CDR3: CASSFGQGETQYF
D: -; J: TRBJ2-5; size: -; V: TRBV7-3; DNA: TGTGCCAGCAGCTTACAGGCGCAAGAGACCCAGTACTTC; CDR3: CASSLQAQETQYF
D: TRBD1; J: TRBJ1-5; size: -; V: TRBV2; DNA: TGTGCCAGCACGGAAGGGGGCCGATTTGAGCCCCAGCATTTT; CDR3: CASTEGGRFEPQHF
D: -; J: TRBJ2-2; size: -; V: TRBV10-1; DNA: TGCGCCAGCAGTAGGCAGGTCACCGGGGAGCTGTTTTTT; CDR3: CASSRQVTGELFF
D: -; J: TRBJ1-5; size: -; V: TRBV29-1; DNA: TGCAGCGTGCAAGGAGGGATGGATCAGCCCCAGCATTTT; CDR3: CSVQGGMDQPQHF
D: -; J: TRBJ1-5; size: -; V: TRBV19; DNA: TGTGCCAGTAGTATAGAGGGGCAGGCCTCGGAGCAGCCCCAGCATTTT; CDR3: CASSIEGQASEQPQHF
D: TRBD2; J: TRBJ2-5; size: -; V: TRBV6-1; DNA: TGTGCCAGCAGTGTAGCGGGGGGGCCAGAGACCCAGTACTTC; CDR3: CASSVAGGPETQYF
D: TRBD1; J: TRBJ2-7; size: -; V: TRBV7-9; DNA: TGTGCCAGCAGCCCCAGACAGGGTTCCTACGAGCAGTACTTC; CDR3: CASSPRQGSYEQYF
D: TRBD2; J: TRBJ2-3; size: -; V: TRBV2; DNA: TGTGCCAGCAGTGGCTTGCGGGGGGGGACGTCTCGCACAGATACGCAGTATTTT; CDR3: CASSGLRGGTSRTDTQYF
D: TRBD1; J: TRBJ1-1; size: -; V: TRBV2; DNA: TGTGCCAGCAGTGAAGGGACAGGGTCTGAAGCTTTCTTT; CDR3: CASSEGTGSEAFF
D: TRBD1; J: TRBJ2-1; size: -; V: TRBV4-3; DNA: TGCGCCAGCAGCCAGCTAGGACAGGGAGGATACAATGAGCAGTTCTTC; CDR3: CASSQLGQGGYNEQFF
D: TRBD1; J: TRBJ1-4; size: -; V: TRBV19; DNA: TGTGCCAGTAGTATAGTTGGGGCCAGACAGGGATCTAATGAAAAACTGTTTTTT; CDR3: CASSIVGARQGSNEKLFF
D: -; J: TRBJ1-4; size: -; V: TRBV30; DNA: TGTGCCTGGAGAACCGGGAGTGCAACTAATGAAAAACTGTTTTTT; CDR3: CAWRTGSATNEKLFF
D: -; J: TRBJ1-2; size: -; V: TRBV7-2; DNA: TGTGCCAGCAGCTTAGGGGCGGGACGCTATGGCTACACCTTC; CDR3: CASSLGAGRYGYTF
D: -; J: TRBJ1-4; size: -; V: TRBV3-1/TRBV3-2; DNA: TGTGCCAGCAGACAAGGACTCCCGAATGAAAAACTGTTTTTT; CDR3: CASRQGLPNEKLFF
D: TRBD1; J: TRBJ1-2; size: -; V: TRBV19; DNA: TGTGCCAGTAGTATCGGACAGGGCGGCTATGGCTACACCTTC; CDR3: CASSIGQGGYGYTF
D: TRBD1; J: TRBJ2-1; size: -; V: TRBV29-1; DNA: TGCAGCGTTGTACCAGGGGGCAATGAGCAGTTCTTC; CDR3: CSVVPGGNEQFF
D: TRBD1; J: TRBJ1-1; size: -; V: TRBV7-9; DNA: TGTGCCAGCAGCTTAGAGAGCTACAGGGGGCTACGAGACACTGAAGCTTTCTTT; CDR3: CASSLESYRGLRDTEAFF
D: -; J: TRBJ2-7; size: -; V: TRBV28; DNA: TGTGCCAGCAGTTACAGGGAACCCTACGAGCAGTACTTC; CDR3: CASSYREPYEQYF
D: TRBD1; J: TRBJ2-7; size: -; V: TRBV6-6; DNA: TGTGCCAGCAGTTACTCCGGGACAGATTACGAGCAGTACTTC; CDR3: CASSYSGTDYEQYF
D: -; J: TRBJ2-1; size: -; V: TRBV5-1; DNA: TGCGCCAGCAGCTTAAAAACTAGTCCTGAGCAGTTCTTC; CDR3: CASSLKTSPEQFF
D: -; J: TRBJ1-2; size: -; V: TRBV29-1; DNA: TGCAGCGTTGACATCTCGGGAAGAGATGGCTACACCTTC; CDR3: CSVDISGRDGYTF
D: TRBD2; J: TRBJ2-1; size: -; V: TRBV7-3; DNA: TGTGCCAGCAGCTTAATTCCGGGGCCTAGCGGGGCGTACAATGAGCAGTTCTTC; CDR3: CASSLIPGPSGAYNEQFF
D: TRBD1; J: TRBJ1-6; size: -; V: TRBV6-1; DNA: TGTGCCAGCAGTGACCGGGCCAGGGGGGCACCCCTCCACTTT; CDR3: CASSDRARGAPLHF
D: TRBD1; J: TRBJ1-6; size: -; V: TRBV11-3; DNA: TGTGCCAGCAGCGACGGTGGGACAGGGAGCTTGAGCTCACCCCTCCACTTT; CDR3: CASSDGGTGSLSSPLHF
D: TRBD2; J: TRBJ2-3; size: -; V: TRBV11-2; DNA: TGTGCCAGCAGCTTAGGCGGTAGCGGGGGCACGCAGTATTTT; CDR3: CASSLGGSGGTQYF
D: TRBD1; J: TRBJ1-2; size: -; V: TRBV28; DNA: TGTGCCAGCAGTTTGGGACAGAACTATGGCTACACCTTC; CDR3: CASSLGQNYGYTF
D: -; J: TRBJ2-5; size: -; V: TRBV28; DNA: TGTGCCAGCAGTCCAGCGAACAGGGATGGAAAGACCCAGTACTTC; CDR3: CASSPANRDGKTQYF
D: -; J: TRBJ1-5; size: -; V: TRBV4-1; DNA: TGCGCCAGCAGCCAAGTACAGGGAAGCAATCAGCCCCAGCATTTT; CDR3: CASSQVQGSNQPQHF
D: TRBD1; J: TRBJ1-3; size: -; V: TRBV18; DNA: TGTGCCAGCTCATTAAGACAGGGCTCTGGAAACACCATATATTTT; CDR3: CASSLRQGSGNTIYF
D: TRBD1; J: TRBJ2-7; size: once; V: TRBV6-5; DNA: TGTGCCAGCAGTTACCCGAAGGACAGGTCCTACGAGCAGTACTTC; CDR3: CASSYPKDRSYEQYF
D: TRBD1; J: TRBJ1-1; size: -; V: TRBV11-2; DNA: TGTGCCAGCAGGTATACAGGGGTTAACACTGAAGCTTTCTTT; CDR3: CASRYTGVNTEAFF
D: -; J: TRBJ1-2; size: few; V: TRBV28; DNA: TGTGCCAGCGGCGGTTGGCATGGCTACACCTTC; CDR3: CASGGWHGYTF
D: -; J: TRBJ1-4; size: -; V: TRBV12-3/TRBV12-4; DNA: TGTGCCAGCTCCTGGTACGCGGGTGAAAAACTGTTTTTT; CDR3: CASSWYAGEKLFF
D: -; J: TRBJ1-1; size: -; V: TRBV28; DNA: TGTGCCAGCAATCCCACAGGCTACACTGAAGCTTTCTTT; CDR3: CASNPTGYTEAFF
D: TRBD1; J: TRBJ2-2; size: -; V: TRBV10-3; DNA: TGTGCCATCAGCGAGGACAGGGGCGTGGGGGCCGGGGAGCTGTTTTTT; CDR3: CAISEDRGVGAGELFF
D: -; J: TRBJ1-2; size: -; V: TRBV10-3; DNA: TGTGCCATCAGCCGGGGTCAGCCTAACTATGGCTACACCTTC; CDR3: CAISRGQPNYGYTF
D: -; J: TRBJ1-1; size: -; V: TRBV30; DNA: TGTGCCTGGAGTGTAGTAGAGGGGAACACTGAAGCTTTCTTT; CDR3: CAWSVVEGNTEAFF
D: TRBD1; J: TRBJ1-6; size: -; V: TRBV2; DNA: TGTGCCAGCAGTAAGGACAGGGGGATTGGGAATTCACCCCTCCACTTT; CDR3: CASSKDRGIGNSPLHF
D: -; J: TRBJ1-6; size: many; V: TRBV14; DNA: TGTGCCAGCAGCACCCCCGGACCCCTCCACTTT; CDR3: CASSTPGPLHF
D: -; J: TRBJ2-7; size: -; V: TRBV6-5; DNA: TGTGCCAGCAGTAACAAATACGAGCAGTACTTC; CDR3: CASSNKYEQYF
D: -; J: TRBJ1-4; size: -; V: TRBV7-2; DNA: TGTGCCAGCAGGCCCGGGTTGGCCTCATATGAAAAACTGTTTTTT; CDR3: CASRPGLASYEKLFF
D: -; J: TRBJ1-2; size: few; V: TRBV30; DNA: TGTGCCTGGCGAAGGGGCAGGGAGGAATATGGCTACACCTTC; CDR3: CAWRRGREEYGYTF
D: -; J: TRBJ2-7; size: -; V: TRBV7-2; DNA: TGTGCCAGCAGCTTAGGTAGTAGTCCCTACGAGCAGTACTTC; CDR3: CASSLGSSPYEQYF
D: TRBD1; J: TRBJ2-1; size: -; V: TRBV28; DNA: TGTGCCAGCGAAACAGGGGACCTAACACGGGAGCAGTTCTTC; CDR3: CASETGDLTREQFF
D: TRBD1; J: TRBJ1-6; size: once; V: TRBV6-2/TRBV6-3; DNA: TGTGCCAGCAGTCGTTCGGGACAGGGGAGTTCACCCCTCCACTTT; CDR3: CASSRSGQGSSPLHF
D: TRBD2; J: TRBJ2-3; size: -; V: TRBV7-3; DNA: TGTGCCAGCAGCTCAACCAGCGGGGGCCTCGATACGCAGTATTTT; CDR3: CASSSTSGGLDTQYF